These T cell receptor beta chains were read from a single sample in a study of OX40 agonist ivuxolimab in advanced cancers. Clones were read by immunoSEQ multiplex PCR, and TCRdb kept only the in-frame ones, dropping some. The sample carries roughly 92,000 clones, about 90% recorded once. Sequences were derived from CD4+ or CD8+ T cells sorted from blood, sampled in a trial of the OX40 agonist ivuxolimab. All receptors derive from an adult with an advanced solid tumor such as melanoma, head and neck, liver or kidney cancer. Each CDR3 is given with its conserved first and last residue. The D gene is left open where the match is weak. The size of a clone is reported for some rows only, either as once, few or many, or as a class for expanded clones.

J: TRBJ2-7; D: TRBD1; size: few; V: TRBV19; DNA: TGTGCCAGTAGTATAGTAGGGGACAGGGCCCACGAGCAGTACTTC; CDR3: CASSIVGDRAHEQYF
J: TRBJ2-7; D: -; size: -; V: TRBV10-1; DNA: TGCGCCAGCAGTGCCCTTCCGGGAACCGAGCAGTACTTC; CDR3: CASSALPGTEQYF
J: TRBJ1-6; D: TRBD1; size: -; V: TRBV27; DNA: TGTGCCAGCAGAAAGACAGGGCGTTTCTATAATTCACCCCTCCACTTT; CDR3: CASRKTGRFYNSPLHF
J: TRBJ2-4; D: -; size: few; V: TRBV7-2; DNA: TGTGCCAGCAGCTTAGGGACAGCCAAAAACATTCAGTACTTC; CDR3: CASSLGTAKNIQYF
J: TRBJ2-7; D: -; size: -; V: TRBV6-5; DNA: TGTGCCAGCAGTTACCTAACAGTATCCCCCTACGAGCAGTACTTC; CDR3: CASSYLTVSPYEQYF
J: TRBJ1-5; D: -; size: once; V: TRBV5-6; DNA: TGTGCCAGCAGCTTCGGACGAACAGGGATGCAGCCCCAGCATTTT; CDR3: CASSFGRTGMQPQHF
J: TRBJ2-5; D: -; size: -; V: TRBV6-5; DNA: TGTGCCAGCAGTTACGGTATGACAGTGGGAGAAGAGACCCAGTACTTC; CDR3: CASSYGMTVGEETQYF
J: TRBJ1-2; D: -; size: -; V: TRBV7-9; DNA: TGTGCCAGCAGTCTCCCGCCTAAAGGTAGTAGGGTGAACTATGGCTACACCTTC; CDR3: CASSLPPKGSRVNYGYTF
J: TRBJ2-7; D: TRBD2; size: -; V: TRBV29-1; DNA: TGCAGCGTTGGCACTAGCGATTCCTACGAGCAGTACTTC; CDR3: CSVGTSDSYEQYF
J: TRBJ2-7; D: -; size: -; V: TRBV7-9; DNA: TGTGCCAGCAGCTTCGCCCACGGTGGGTGGGAGCAGTACTTC; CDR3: CASSFAHGGWEQYF
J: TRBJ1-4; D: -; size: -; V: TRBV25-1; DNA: TGTGCCAGCAGCCTACGCGGAGCCAGCTTTGCAACTAATGAAAAACTGTTTTTT; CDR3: CASSLRGASFATNEKLFF
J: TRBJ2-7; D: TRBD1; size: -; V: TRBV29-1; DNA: TGCAGCGTTGAAGAATGGCGATCGGGACAGACCTCCTACGAGCAGTACTTC; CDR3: CSVEEWRSGQTSYEQYF
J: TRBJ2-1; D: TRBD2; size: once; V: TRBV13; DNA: TGTGCCAGCAGCCAAACGGGACTAGGTTATAATGAGCAGTTCTTC; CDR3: CASSQTGLGYNEQFF
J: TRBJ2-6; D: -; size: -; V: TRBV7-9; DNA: TGTGCCAGCAGCCCCATGGGGGCCAACGTCCTGACTTTC; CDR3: CASSPMGANVLTF
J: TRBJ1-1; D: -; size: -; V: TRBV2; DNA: TGTGCCAGCAGAGAACAGGTTGAGGCTGAAGCTTTCTTT; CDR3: CASREQVEAEAFF
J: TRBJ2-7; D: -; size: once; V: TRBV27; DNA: TGTGCCAGCAGTTTAGGGACACCCTACGAGCAGTACTTC; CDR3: CASSLGTPYEQYF
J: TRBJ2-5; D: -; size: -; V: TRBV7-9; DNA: TGTGCCAGCAGCTTAAGGGGCTCAGGGGAAATGCACGAGACCCAGTACTTC; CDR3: CASSLRGSGEMHETQYF
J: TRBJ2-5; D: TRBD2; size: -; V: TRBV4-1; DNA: TGCGCCAGCAGCCCTCTCGGGACTAGCGGTAATCTGGGGACCCAGTACTTC; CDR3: CASSPLGTSGNLGTQYF
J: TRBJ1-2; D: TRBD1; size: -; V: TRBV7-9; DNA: TGTGCCAGCAGCCCCACAGGGGGCGCGGATGGCTACACCTTC; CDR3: CASSPTGGADGYTF
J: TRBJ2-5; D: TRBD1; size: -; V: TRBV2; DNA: TGTGCCATACACCGGGACAGGGGTTTGCAAGAGACCCAGTACTTC; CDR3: CAIHRDRGLQETQYF
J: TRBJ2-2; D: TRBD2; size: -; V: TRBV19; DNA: TGTGCCAGTAGCCAGGGACTAGCGGCTGGGACCGGGGAGCTGTTTTTT; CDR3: CASSQGLAAGTGELFF
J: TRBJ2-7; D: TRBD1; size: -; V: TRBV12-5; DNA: TGTGCTAGTGGTTTGCCGCCCCGACAGGGGCTCCGGGAGCAGTACTTC; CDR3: CASGLPPRQGLREQYF
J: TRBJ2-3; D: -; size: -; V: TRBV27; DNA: TGTGCCAGCAGTCCCCTAGGTTCAGATACGCAGTATTTT; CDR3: CASSPLGSDTQYF
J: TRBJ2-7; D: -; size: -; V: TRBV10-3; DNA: TGTGCCATCAGTGAGACAGGATCCTACTACGAGCAGTACTTC; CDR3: CAISETGSYYEQYF
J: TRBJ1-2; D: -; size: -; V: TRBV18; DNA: TGTGCCAGCTCACCAGGGGACGGGAACTATGGCTACACCTTC; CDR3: CASSPGDGNYGYTF